A selection of T cell receptor beta chains follows, all from one sample in a study of control samples from healthy donors and cancer patients. Produced via immunoSEQ multiplex PCR; TCRdb's table is partial and in-frame only. Of about 82,000 clones in the sample, about 94% were seen once. Sequencing used blood. These receptors were taken from a woman between 18 and 29 years old in good health. Each CDR3 is given with its conserved first and last residue. Each record gives: CDR3 DNA, CDR3 protein, clone size, V gene, D gene, J gene. A D gene is named only where the DNA matches it firmly. Clone size is stated in some rows and not others, as once, few, many or a class when expanded.

TGTGCCAGCAGCCATGGACAGGTCGCCTCCTACGAGCAGTACTTC CASSHGQVASYEQYF NA TRBV5-6 TRBD1 TRBJ2-7
TGTGCCAGTAGTATCTCGCCCTATCAGCCCCAGCATTTT CASSISPYQPQHF NA TRBV19 NA TRBJ1-5
TGTGCCAGCAGCGGCGAAGGGGGCGGCGAGCAGTACTTC CASSGEGGGEQYF NA TRBV9 TRBD1 TRBJ2-7
TGTGCCAGTAGTATAGGGGGGGGGACGGGCAATCAGCCCCAGCATTTT CASSIGGGTGNQPQHF NA TRBV19 NA TRBJ1-5
TGTGCCACCAGCAGAGATCCCGGCCCAGGCACCTTC CATSRDPGPGTF NA TRBV15 NA TRBJ1-2
TGTGCCACCAGCAGAGATGACAACTATAATTCACCCCTCCACTTT CATSRDDNYNSPLHF NA TRBV15 NA TRBJ1-6
TGCAGTGCTAGGGACGGGGAGACCCAGTACTTC CSARDGETQYF NA TRBV20-1 NA TRBJ2-5
TGCGCCAGCAGTCCAGGCAGGACTAGCGGGGAGTTGGAGACCCAGTACTTC CASSPGRTSGELETQYF NA TRBV5-1 TRBD2 TRBJ2-5
TGTGCCAGCAGCACGGGACAGGGCTACGAGCAGTACTTC CASSTGQGYEQYF NA TRBV27 TRBD1 TRBJ2-7
TGCGCCAGCAGCTATGGTAGCAATCAGCCCCAGCATTTT CASSYGSNQPQHF few TRBV4-1 NA TRBJ1-5
TGCGCCAGCAGCCAGGGGCCCTTCGATCAGCCCCAGCATTTT CASSQGPFDQPQHF few TRBV4-1 NA TRBJ1-5
TGTGCCAGCAGTGGTTTCCTTGAAGCTTTCTTT CASSGFLEAFF NA TRBV25-1 NA TRBJ1-1
TGTGCCACCAGTGATCGCACTAGGGTAAATGGCTACACCTTC CATSDRTRVNGYTF NA TRBV24-1 NA TRBJ1-2
TGTGCCAGCAGCTCGGGACAGGGGTACGACATGAACACTGAAGCTTTCTTT CASSSGQGYDMNTEAFF NA TRBV7-9 TRBD1 TRBJ1-1
TGTGCCAGCAGCCCTCGACTAGCGGGAGGGCGGGAGCAGTACTTC CASSPRLAGGREQYF NA TRBV5-5 TRBD2 TRBJ2-7
TGTGCCAGCAGTCCGGCGGGACAGGGGTTTTATGGCTACACCTTC CASSPAGQGFYGYTF NA TRBV28 TRBD1 TRBJ1-2
TGTGCCAGTAGTATACAGGGGGGTCCTGTGAACACTGAAGCTTTCTTT CASSIQGGPVNTEAFF once TRBV19 TRBD1 TRBJ1-1
TGTGCCAGCAGTTCGTGGGATCTTAACTATGGCTACACCTTC CASSSWDLNYGYTF once TRBV6-5 NA TRBJ1-2
TGTGCCAGCAGTTTATCTCCCCCAGGGATAGGAATTGAAGCTTTCTTT CASSLSPPGIGIEAFF once TRBV5-4 NA TRBJ1-1
TGTGCCAGCAGCGTAGAGGGCAGCGGCTACTCTGGAAACACCATATATTTT CASSVEGSGYSGNTIYF NA TRBV9 NA TRBJ1-3
TGTGCCAGCAGTCCCGCCAAGCGGGCCCTATCCTACGAGCAGTACTTC CASSPAKRALSYEQYF NA TRBV28 NA TRBJ2-7
TGCGCCAGCAGCCAAAATATTAATGTAGTAGGGAGCTCCTACGAGCAGTACTTC CASSQNINVVGSSYEQYF NA TRBV4-3 NA TRBJ2-7
TGTGCCAGCAGCCTATGGGACAGGCAACCAAACGGAAGAGATTTTGCCCAGTACTTC CASSLWDRQPNGRDFAQYF NA TRBV7-6 TRBD1 TRBJ2-5
TGCGCCAGCAGCTTGGCTCTAGCGGATCAAGAGACCCAGTACTTC CASSLALADQETQYF NA TRBV5-1 TRBD2 TRBJ2-5
TGCGCCAGCAGCACGGGGGGCTCGGTTTCCTACAATGAGCAGTTCTTC CASSTGGSVSYNEQFF few TRBV4-1 NA TRBJ2-1
TGTGCCAGCAGTGAATGGGCAGCTTATGGCTACACCTTC CASSEWAAYGYTF NA TRBV2 NA TRBJ1-2
TGTGCCAGCAGTGAAGGCGGCGAGAACGGGGAGCTGTTTTTT CASSEGGENGELFF NA TRBV6-4 NA TRBJ2-2
TGCGCCAGCAGCTTTAGGGGGCCCCTCTTGGCAGATACGCAGTATTTT CASSFRGPLLADTQYF NA TRBV5-1 TRBD1 TRBJ2-3
TGTGCCAGCAGTTTATGGCTAGGGGGAAATTCACCCCTCCACTTT CASSLWLGGNSPLHF NA TRBV28 NA TRBJ1-6
TGTGCCAGCAGGTCGGCAATGAACACTGAAGCTTTCTTT CASRSAMNTEAFF NA TRBV11-2 NA TRBJ1-1
TGTGCCAGCAGCTCGAGTAGCGGGAGGGGCTACGAGCAGTACTTC CASSSSSGRGYEQYF NA TRBV5-4 TRBD2 TRBJ2-7
TGTGCCAGTAGTACCGACAGGGGAGGGGATCAGCCCCAGCATTTT CASSTDRGGDQPQHF NA TRBV19 TRBD1 TRBJ1-5
TGCGCCAGCAGACCTACTATCAGGGGGTCAGATACGCAGTATTTT CASRPTIRGSDTQYF NA TRBV5-1 TRBD1 TRBJ2-3
TGCGCCAGCAGCCAGGGACAGAGACAAGAGACCCAGTACTTC CASSQGQRQETQYF NA TRBV4-1 TRBD1 TRBJ2-5
TGTGCTAGTGGAACGGCGGGGGCTAACATTCAGTACTTC CASGTAGANIQYF NA TRBV12-5 NA TRBJ2-4
TGTGCCAGCAGCTCCCGCCGGGGGCAGTACTTC CASSSRRGQYF NA TRBV28 NA TRBJ2-7
TGCAGCGTTGATTTTAGCGGGAGGGAATTATACTACAATGAGCAGTTCTTC CSVDFSGRELYYNEQFF NA TRBV29-1 TRBD2 TRBJ2-1
TGTGCCAGCAGACCGACCCGGGACAGGGGGCGCGGTCTCTATGGCTACACCTTC CASRPTRDRGRGLYGYTF NA TRBV27 TRBD1 TRBJ1-2
TGTGCCAGCAGTTGGGGACAGTCGTCTTATGGCTACACCTTC CASSWGQSSYGYTF NA TRBV6-2/TRBV6-3 TRBD1 TRBJ1-2
TGCAGCGTTAGGACAGGGGGCAACTATGGCTACACCTTC CSVRTGGNYGYTF NA TRBV29-1 TRBD1 TRBJ1-2
TGTGCCAGCAGTTCCCAACCCGAAACGGGGGAGCAGTACTTC CASSSQPETGEQYF once TRBV27 NA TRBJ2-7
TGTGCCAGCAGACGTACAGGGGGCCTTCAGCCCCAGCATTTT CASRRTGGLQPQHF NA TRBV7-8 TRBD1 TRBJ1-5
TGTGCCAGCAGCTTAGCGGGAGTTTCCACCGGGGAGCTGTTTTTT CASSLAGVSTGELFF NA TRBV7-8 NA TRBJ2-2
TGTGCCAGCAGTGAATTGGGACAGGGGTTACTTTGGCGTCAGCCCCAGCATTTT CASSELGQGLLWRQPQHF NA TRBV6-1 TRBD1 TRBJ1-5
TGTGCCAGCAGTACGAAGGATCAGGGGTACGAGCAGTACTTC CASSTKDQGYEQYF NA TRBV2 NA TRBJ2-7
TGCAGTGTACCGTCTGCCTACGAGCAGTACTTC CSVPSAYEQYF NA TRBV20-1 NA TRBJ2-7
TGTGCCAGCAGCCCCATGATAGCGGGAGGGCCCTACAATGAGCAGTTCTTC CASSPMIAGGPYNEQFF NA TRBV9 TRBD2 TRBJ2-1
TGTGCCAGCAGCCAGCGAACCGGGACAGGGGCGTACAAAGCTTTCTTT CASSQRTGTGAYKAFF NA TRBV14 TRBD1 TRBJ1-1
TGTGCCAGCCGTGCTGGGGCGACGGCTTTCTTT CASRAGATAFF NA TRBV12-3/TRBV12-4 NA TRBJ1-1
TGTGCCAGCAAGCGGAGGGGAGCTGGAAACACCATATATTTT CASKRRGAGNTIYF NA TRBV27 NA TRBJ1-3
TGTGCCAGCAGCTTAGTAGGTCCCGGGGAGCTGTTTTTT CASSLVGPGELFF NA TRBV11-2 NA TRBJ2-2
TGTGCCAGCAGCGTAGCGGACTCGGTCAGGGCCACCTACGAGCAGTACTTC CASSVADSVRATYEQYF NA TRBV9 NA TRBJ2-7
TGTGCCATCAGTGGGGGTTCCGGCACTGAAGCTTTCTTT CAISGGSGTEAFF NA TRBV10-3 NA TRBJ1-1
TGTGCCAGTTTAGCTTCTAGTGGGGCCTCGGAAGGCTACACCTTC CASLASSGASEGYTF NA TRBV19 NA TRBJ1-2
TGTGCCAGCTCACCACCGGGGCAGATCCTCAACTATGGCTACACCTTC CASSPPGQILNYGYTF once TRBV18 NA TRBJ1-2
TGTGCCAGCAGCCCACTGGGGACACCCAATACCGGGGAGCTGTTTTTT CASSPLGTPNTGELFF NA TRBV14 NA TRBJ2-2
TGTGCCAGTAGTATGGGAAGTAACACTGAAGCTTTCTTT CASSMGSNTEAFF NA TRBV19 NA TRBJ1-1
TGTGCCAGCAGTCACAACTACGAGCAGTACTTC CASSHNYEQYF NA TRBV2 NA TRBJ2-7
TGTGCCAGCAGCCATAGCGGGGCTGGCGGGGAGCTGTTTTTT CASSHSGAGGELFF NA TRBV7-3 TRBD2 TRBJ2-2